This TCR beta chain was observed in a study of identical twins. With template switching, a universal primer site was added, and the cDNA carried unique molecular identifiers. TCRdb re-called the 5' RACE reads through MiXCR, storing one row per CDR3 protein. Here the sample spans 520,000 or so distinct CDR3 sequences, around 20% being singletons. This CDR3 comprises 15 residues. The J segment lost 4 bases and the V segment lost 6 bases, leaving 11 bases of the junction unmatched. The same data also contributed to another study, on T cells expressing NK-cell markers.

The chain couples TRBV12-3 or TRBV12-4 to TRBJ2-7; 8 bases match TRBD1. Sequenced material: CD4+ T cells sorted from blood. The TCR sequence derives from a woman younger than 30 in good health. The CDR3 DNA is TGTGCCAGCAGCCCCACAGGGGGAGTCGGTTACGAGCAGTACTTC. Its protein is CASSPTGGVGYEQYF.